The clone carrying this T cell receptor beta chain was recorded once. These data are taken from a study of blood T cell repertoires in COVID-19. Measured with immunoSEQ multiplex PCR; TCRdb has only the in-frame clones, and not every one. The data show some 40,000 clones, roughly 77% seen once. V was trimmed by 3 bases and J by 2 bases, leaving 9 bases between them. CDR3 length equals 13 residues. Germline V gene lookup returns CDR1 SGHTS and CDR2 YDEGEE. This receptor was obtained from a human donor in a cohort sampled during active or convalescent COVID-19. The donor label of this sample is uncertain. Material: peripheral blood. The chain is built from TRBV5-8 and TRBJ2-7; TRBD1 is a possible D gene (6 bases). The CDR3 DNA is TGTGCCAGCAGCTCCTGGACAGCCTACGAGCAGTACTTC. This codes for CASSSWTAYEQYF.